This record covers a single TCR beta chain. Its antigen is currently unknown. Both about-4-week and about-12-week second-dose recipients were combined. This sample was taken from a study of T cell responses to AZD1222 COVID-19 vaccine. Findings and caveats of the study: Dominant at 160-218 and 743-854, vaccine-associated CD4 TCRs also spanned spike. Baseline seropositives among AZD1222 recipients totaled only five or six. The reported proportion of spike-specific TCRs targeting unmutated variant regions was nearly half.

Sequencing was performed with immunoSEQ multiplex PCR; in TCRdb, only in-frame clones are kept and a portion is missing. The table lists about 180,000 clones, 90% to 95% of them singletons. V was pared by 0 bases and J by 2 bases, with 8 bases between. The germline gives CDR1 SGDLS, CDR2 YYNGEE. This CDR3 spans 15 amino acids. The sample consisted of peripheral blood, taken 28 days after the second AZD1222 dose. The source is an adult who received the AZD1222 COVID-19 vaccine. The rearrangement uses TRBV9 and TRBJ2-2; D gene uncertain. The CDR3 here is CASSVVRGNTGELFF. In nucleotides, the CDR3 is TGTGCCAGCAGCGTAGTGCGCGGAAACACCGGGGAGCTGTTTTTT.